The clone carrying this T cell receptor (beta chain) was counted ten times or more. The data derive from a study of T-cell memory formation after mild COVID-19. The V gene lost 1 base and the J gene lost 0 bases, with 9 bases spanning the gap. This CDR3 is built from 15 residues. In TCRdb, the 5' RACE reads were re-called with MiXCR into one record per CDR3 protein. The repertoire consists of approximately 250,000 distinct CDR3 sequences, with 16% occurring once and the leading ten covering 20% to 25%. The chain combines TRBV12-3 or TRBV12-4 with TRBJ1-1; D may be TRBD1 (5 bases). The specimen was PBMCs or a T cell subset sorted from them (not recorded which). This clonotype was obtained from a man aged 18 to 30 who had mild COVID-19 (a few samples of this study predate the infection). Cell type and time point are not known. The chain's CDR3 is CASSLDAGLNTEAFF. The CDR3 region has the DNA TGTGCCAGCAGTTTAGACGCGGGGCTGAACACTGAAGCTTTCTTT.